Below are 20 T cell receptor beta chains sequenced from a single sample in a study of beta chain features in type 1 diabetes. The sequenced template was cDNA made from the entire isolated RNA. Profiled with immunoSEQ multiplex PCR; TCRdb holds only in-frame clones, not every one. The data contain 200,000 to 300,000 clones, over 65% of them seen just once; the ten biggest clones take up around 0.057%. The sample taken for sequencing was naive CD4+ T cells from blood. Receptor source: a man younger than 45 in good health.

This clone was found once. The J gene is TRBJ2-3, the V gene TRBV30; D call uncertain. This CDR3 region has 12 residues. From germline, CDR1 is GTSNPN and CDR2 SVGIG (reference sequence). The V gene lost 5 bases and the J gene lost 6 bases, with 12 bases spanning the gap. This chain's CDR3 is CAWARTSDTQYF. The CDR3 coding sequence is TGTGCCTGGGCCCGGACCTCGGATACGCAGTATTTT. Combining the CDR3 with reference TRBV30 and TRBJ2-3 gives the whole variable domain SQTIHQWPATLVQPVGSPLSLECTVEGTSNPNLYWYRQAAGRGLQLLFYSVGIGQISSEVPQNLSASRPQDRQFILSSKKLLLSDSGFYLCAWARTSDTQYFGPGTRLTVL.

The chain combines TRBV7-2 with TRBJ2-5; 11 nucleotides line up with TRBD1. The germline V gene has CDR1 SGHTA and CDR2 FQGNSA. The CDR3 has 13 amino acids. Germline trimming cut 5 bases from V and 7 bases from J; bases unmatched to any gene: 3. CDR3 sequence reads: CASSPGQGGTQYF. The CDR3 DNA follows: TGTGCCAGCAGCCCGGGACAGGGGGGGACCCAGTACTTC.

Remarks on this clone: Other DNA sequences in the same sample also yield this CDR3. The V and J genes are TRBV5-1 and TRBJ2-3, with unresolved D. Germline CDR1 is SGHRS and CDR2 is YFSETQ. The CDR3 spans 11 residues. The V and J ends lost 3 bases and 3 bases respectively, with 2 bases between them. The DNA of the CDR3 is TGCGCCAGCAGCTCAACAGATACGCAGTATTTT. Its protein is CASSSTDTQYF.

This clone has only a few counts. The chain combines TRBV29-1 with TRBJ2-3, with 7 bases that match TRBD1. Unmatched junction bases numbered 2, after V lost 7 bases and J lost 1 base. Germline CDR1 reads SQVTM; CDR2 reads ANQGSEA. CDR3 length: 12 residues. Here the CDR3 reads CSETGGTDTQYF. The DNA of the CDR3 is TGCAGCGAAACAGGGGGCACAGATACGCAGTATTTT.

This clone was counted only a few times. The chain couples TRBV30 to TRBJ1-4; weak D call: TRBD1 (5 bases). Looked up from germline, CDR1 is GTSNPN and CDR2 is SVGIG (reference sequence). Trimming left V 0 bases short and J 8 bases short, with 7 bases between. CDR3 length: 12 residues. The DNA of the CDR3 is TGTGCCTGGAGTGTGGGGCGAGAAAAACTGTTTTTT. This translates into CAWSVGREKLFF.

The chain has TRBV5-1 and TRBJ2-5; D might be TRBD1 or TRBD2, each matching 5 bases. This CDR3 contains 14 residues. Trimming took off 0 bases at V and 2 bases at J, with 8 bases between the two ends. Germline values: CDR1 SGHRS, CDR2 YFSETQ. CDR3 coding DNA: TGCGCCAGCAGCTTGGCCGGGGCACAAGAGACCCAGTACTTC. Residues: CASSLAGAQETQYF.

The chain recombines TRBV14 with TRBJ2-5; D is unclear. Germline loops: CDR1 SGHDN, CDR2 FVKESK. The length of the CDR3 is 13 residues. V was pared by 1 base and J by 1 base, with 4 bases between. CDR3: CASSQVLQETQYF. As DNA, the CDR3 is TGTGCCAGCAGCCAAGTACTCCAAGAGACCCAGTACTTC.

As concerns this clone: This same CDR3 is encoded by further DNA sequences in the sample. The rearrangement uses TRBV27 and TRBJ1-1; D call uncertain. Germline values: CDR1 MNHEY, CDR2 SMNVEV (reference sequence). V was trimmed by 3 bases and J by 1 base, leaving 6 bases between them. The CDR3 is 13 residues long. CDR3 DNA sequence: TGTGCCAGCAGTTTTAGAGAGAACACTGAAGCTTTCTTT. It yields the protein CASSFRENTEAFF.

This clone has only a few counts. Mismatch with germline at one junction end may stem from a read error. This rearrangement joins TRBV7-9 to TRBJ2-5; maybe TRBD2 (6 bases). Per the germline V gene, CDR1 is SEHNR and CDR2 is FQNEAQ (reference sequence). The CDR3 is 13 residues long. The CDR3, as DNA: TGTGCCGGCAGTAGGGAGGTGCGGGAGACCCAGTACTTC. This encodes CAGSREVRETQYF.

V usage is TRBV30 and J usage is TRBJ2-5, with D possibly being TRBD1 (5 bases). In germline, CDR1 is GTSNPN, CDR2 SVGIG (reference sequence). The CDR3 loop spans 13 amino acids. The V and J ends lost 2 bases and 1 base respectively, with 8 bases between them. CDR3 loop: CAWSTTVQETQYF. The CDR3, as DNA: TGTGCCTGGAGTACGACAGTCCAAGAGACCCAGTACTTC. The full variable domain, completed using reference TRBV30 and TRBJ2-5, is SQTIHQWPATLVQPVGSPLSLECTVEGTSNPNLYWYRQAAGRGLQLLFYSVGIGQISSEVPQNLSASRPQDRQFILSSKKLLLSDSGFYLCAWSTTVQETQYFGPGTRLLVL.

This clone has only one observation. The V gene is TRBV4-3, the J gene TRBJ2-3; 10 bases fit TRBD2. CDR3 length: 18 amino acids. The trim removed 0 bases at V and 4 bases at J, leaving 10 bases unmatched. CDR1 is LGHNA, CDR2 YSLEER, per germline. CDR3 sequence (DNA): TGCGCCAGCAGCCAAGATCTAGCGGGAGTGGGGTCTGCAGATACGCAGTATTTT. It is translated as CASSQDLAGVGSADTQYF.

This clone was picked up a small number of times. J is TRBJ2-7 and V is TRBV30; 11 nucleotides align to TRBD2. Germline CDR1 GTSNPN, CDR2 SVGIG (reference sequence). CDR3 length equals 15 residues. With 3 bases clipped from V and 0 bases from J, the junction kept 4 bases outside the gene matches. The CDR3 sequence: CAWRSSGGSSYEQYF. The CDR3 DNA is TGTGCCTGGAGGTCTAGCGGGGGGAGCTCCTACGAGCAGTACTTC.

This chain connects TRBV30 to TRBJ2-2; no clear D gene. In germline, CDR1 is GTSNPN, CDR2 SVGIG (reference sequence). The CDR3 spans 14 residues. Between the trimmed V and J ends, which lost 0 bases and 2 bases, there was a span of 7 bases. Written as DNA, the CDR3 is TGTGCCTGGAGTGTACGGCCCAACACCGGGGAGCTGTTTTTT. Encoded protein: CAWSVRPNTGELFF.

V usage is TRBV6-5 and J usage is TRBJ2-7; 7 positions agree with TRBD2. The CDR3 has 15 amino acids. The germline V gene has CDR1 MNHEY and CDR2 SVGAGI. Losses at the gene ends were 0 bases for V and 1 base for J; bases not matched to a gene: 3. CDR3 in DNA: TGTGCCAGCAGTTACTCTGCGGGAGAGTCCTACGAGCAGTACTTC. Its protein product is CASSYSAGESYEQYF.

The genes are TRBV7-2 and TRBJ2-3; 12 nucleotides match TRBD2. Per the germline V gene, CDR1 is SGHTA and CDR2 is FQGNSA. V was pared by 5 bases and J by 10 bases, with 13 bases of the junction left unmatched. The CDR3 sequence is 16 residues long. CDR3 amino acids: CASSPGGLAGGFAQYF. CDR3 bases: TGTGCCAGCAGCCCGGGGGGGCTAGCGGGAGGGTTCGCGCAGTATTTT.

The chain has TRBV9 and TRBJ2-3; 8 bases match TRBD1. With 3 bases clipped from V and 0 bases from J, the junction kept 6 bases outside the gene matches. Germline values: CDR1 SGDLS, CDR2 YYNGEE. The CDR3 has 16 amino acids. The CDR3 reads CASSARTGTSTDTQYF. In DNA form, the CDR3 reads TGTGCCAGCAGCGCACGGACAGGGACTAGCACAGATACGCAGTATTTT.

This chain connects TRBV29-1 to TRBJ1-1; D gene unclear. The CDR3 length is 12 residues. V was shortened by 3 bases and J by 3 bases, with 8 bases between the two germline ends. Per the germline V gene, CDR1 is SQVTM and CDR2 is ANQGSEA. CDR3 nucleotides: TGCAGCGTTGATAGGCGGGACACTGAAGCTTTCTTT. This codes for CSVDRRDTEAFF.

Written as DNA, the CDR3 is TGCGCCAGCAGCCCCCTAGCGGGATATAACAATGAGCAGTTCTTC. The encoded protein is CASSPLAGYNNEQFF. V gene TRBV4-3 combines with J gene TRBJ2-1, with TRBD2 matching 9 bases. With 4 bases clipped from V and 5 bases from J, the junction kept 6 bases outside the gene matches. The CDR3 has 15 residues. Germline CDR1 is LGHNA and CDR2 is YSLEER.

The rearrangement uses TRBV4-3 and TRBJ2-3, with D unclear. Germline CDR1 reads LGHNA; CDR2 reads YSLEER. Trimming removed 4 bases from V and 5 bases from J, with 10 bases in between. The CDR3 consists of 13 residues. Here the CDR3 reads CASSLTPVDTQYF. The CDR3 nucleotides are TGCGCCAGCAGCCTTACTCCGGTAGATACGCAGTATTTT.

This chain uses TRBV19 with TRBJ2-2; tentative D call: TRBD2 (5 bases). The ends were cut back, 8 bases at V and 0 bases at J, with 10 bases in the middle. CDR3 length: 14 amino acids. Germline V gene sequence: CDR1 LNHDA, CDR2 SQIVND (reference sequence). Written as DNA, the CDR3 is TGTGCCAGTCGTCCGGGGACGAACACCGGGGAGCTGTTTTTT. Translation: CASRPGTNTGELFF.